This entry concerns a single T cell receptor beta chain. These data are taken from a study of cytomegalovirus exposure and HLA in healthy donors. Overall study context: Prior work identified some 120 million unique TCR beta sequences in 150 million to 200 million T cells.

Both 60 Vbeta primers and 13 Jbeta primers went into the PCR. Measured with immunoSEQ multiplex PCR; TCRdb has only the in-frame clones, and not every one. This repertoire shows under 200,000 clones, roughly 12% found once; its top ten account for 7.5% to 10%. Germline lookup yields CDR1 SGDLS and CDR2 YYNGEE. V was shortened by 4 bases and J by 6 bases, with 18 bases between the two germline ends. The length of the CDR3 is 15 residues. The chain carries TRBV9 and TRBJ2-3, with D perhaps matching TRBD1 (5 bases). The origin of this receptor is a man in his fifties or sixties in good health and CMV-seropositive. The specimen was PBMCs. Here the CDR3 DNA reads TGTGCCAGCAGCCGTTCATGGCAGGGATCTGATACGCAGTATTTT. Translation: CASSRSWQGSDTQYF.